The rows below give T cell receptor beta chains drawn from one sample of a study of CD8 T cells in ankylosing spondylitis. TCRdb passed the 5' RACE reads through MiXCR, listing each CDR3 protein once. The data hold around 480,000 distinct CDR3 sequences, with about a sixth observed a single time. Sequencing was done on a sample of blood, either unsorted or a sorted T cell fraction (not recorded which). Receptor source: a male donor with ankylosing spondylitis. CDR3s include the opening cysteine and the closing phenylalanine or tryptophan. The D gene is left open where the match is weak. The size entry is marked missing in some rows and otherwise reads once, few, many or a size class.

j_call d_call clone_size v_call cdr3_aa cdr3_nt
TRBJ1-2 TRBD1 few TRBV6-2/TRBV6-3 CASRQGASGYTF TGTGCCAGCAGACAGGGGGCGAGTGGCTACACCTTC
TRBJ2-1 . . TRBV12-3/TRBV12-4 CASSLLVLAYEQFF TGTGCCAGCAGTTTATTGGTGCTAGCCTATGAGCAGTTCTTC
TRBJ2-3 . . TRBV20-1 CSAISEGYTQYF TGCAGTGCTATAAGCGAAGGGTATACGCAGTATTTT
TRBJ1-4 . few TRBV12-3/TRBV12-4 CASSSRDTNSSEKLFF TGTGCCAGCAGCTCCCGGGACACCAATTCGAGTGAAAAACTGTTTTTT
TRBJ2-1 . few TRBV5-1 CASSSPGPAGGNEQFF TGCGCCAGCAGCTCCCCAGGACCGGCCGGGGGCAATGAGCAGTTCTTC
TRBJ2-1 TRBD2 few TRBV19 CASRISGRANEQFF TGTGCCAGTAGGATTAGCGGGAGGGCCAATGAGCAGTTCTTC
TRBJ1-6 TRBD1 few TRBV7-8 CASSPQHRGLSYNSPLHF TGTGCCAGCAGCCCACAGCACAGGGGGCTTTCCTATAATTCACCCCTCCACTTT
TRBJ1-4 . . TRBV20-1 CSARDHRGGEKLFF TGCAGTGCTAGAGATCACCGGGGTGGTGAAAAACTGTTTTTT
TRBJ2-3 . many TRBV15 CATSREAQYTDTQYF TGTGCCACCAGCAGAGAGGCACAGTACACAGATACGCAGTATTTT
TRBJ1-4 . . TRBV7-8 CASSLDRLSEKLFF TGTGCCAGCAGCTTAGACAGGCTAAGTGAAAAACTGTTTTTT
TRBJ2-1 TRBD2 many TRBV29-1 CSVESPSSGRAKDEQFF TGCAGCGTTGAAAGCCCCTCTAGCGGGAGGGCCAAGGATGAGCAGTTCTTC
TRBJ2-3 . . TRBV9 CASSVVGLHTDTLYF TGTGCCAGCAGCGTAGTTGGACTACACACAGATACGCTGTATTTT
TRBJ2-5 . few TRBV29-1 CSARGPTGETQYF TGCAGCGCCCGTGGGCCCACGGGAGAGACCCAGTACTTC
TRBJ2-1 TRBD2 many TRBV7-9 CASSLAETSGRPEQFF TGTGCCAGCAGCTTAGCCGAGACTAGCGGGAGGCCTGAGCAGTTCTTC
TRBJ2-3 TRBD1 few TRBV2 CASESRDRVTDTQYF TGTGCCAGCGAGTCCCGGGACAGGGTCACAGATACGCAGTATTTT
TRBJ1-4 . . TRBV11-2 CASSYRRGRAGEKLFF TGTGCCAGCAGCTACAGACGTGGCAGGGCTGGAGAAAAACTGTTTTTT
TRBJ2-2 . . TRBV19 CASRPTVGKNTGELFF TGTGCCAGTAGGCCGACGGTGGGCAAGAACACCGGGGAGCTGTTTTTT
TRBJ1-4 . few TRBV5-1 CASRVATNEKLFF TGCGCCAGCAGGGTTGCAACTAATGAAAAACTGTTTTTT
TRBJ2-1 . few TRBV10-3 CAISSSGLNNEQFF TGTGCCATCAGTAGTTCGGGCCTTAACAATGAGCAGTTCTTC
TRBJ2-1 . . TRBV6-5 CASSYSGGPSYNEQFF TGTGCCAGCAGTTACTCGGGGGGGCCCTCCTACAATGAGCAGTTCTTC
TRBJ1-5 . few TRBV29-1 CSVGQGRSQPQHF TGCAGCGTTGGGCAGGGGCGAAGTCAGCCCCAGCATTTT
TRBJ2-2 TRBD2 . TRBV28 CASLTSGMIGELFF TGTGCCAGCCTAACTAGCGGGATGATCGGGGAGCTGTTTTTT
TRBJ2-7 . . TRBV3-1 CASSQDPTKIEQYF TGTGCCAGCAGCCAAGATCCGACCAAAATCGAGCAGTACTTC
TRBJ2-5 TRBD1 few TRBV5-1 CASSNRGQPQETQYF TGCGCCAGCAGCAACCGGGGACAGCCCCAAGAGACCCAGTACTTC
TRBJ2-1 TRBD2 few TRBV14 CASSHPGLAEFF TGTGCCAGCAGCCATCCGGGACTAGCGGAGTTCTTC
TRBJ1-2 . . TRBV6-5 CASSYISKRYLSMGYGYTF TGTGCCAGCAGTTACATTTCGAAACGTTACTTAAGCATGGGCTATGGCTACACCTTC
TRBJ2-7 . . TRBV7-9 CASSLGAGELYEQYF TGTGCCAGCAGCTTAGGGGCAGGGGAGCTCTACGAGCAGTACTTC
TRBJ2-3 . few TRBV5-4 CAYRGGLADTQYF TGTGCCTACCGGGGTGGCCTGGCAGATACGCAGTATTTT
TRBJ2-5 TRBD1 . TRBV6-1 CASSDPDRSLRTQYF TGTGCCAGCAGTGACCCGGACAGGTCCTTACGGACCCAGTACTTC
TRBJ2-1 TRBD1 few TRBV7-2 CASSQRQGVEQFF TGTGCCAGCAGCCAAAGACAGGGAGTAGAGCAGTTCTTC
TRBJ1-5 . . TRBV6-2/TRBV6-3 CASSYSGGANQPQHF TGTGCCAGCAGTTACTCTGGGGGCGCCAATCAGCCCCAGCATTTT
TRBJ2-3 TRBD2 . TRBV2 CASRETSGRLDTQYF TGTGCCAGCAGAGAGACTAGCGGGAGACTTGATACGCAGTATTTT
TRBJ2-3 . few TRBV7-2 CASSLDRRVPDTQYF TGTGCCAGCAGCTTAGACCGTCGAGTCCCAGATACGCAGTATTTT
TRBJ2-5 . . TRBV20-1 CSNRAVETQYF TGCAGCAACCGGGCGGTAGAGACCCAGTACTTC
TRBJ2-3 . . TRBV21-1 CASSKAVAGSTDTQYF TGTGCCAGCAGCAAAGCCGTAGCGGGGTCCACAGATACGCAGTATTTT
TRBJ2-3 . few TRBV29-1 CSVAQGSDTQYF TGCAGCGTTGCCCAGGGGTCAGATACGCAGTATTTT
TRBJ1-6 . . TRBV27 CASGKQGSYNSPLHF TGTGCCAGCGGCAAACAGGGCTCCTATAATTCACCCCTCCACTTT
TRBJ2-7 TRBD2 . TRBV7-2 CASSPTSGIGEQYF TGTGCCAGCAGCCCGACTAGCGGTATTGGCGAGCAGTACTTC
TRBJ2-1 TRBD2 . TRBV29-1 CSAALAGGPDEQFF TGCAGCGCAGCTCTAGCGGGGGGGCCGGATGAGCAGTTCTTC
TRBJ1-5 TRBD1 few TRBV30 CAWSPQTGKGQPQHF TGTGCCTGGAGTCCCCAGACAGGGAAGGGTCAGCCCCAGCATTTT
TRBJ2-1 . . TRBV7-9 CASSLGSGTFSNEQFF TGTGCCAGCAGCTTAGGGTCCGGGACTTTCTCAAATGAGCAGTTCTTC
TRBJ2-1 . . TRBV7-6 CASSLGRTNEQFF TGTGCCAGCAGCTTAGGGCGGACTAATGAGCAGTTCTTC
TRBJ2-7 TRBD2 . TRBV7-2 CASSLASGDTYEQYF TGTGCCAGCAGCTTAGCTAGCGGGGATACATACGAGCAGTACTTC
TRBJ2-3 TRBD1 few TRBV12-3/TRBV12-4 CASSGWGQANTDTQYF TGTGCCAGCAGTGGTTGGGGACAGGCAAACACAGATACGCAGTATTTT
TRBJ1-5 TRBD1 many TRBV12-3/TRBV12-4 CASSSDRANQPQHF TGTGCCAGCAGTTCGGACAGGGCGAATCAGCCCCAGCATTTT
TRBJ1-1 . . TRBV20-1 CSARWTSGVPIKNTEAFF TGCAGTGCTAGATGGACTTCAGGGGTACCCATTAAGAACACTGAAGCTTTCTTT
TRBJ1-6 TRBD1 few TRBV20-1 CSARDRPGTGTYNSPLHF TGCAGTGCTAGAGACCGCCCCGGGACAGGGACCTATAATTCACCCCTCCACTTT
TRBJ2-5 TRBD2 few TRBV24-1 CATSERLAGQETQYF TGTGCCACCAGTGAGAGACTAGCGGGGCAAGAGACCCAGTACTTC
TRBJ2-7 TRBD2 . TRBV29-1 CSVLAGDPYEQYF TGCAGCGTGCTAGCGGGAGACCCATACGAGCAGTACTTC
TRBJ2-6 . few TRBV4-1 CASSQDYTPNRSGANVLTF TGCGCCAGCAGCCAAGATTACACACCTAACCGCTCTGGGGCCAACGTCCTGACTTTC